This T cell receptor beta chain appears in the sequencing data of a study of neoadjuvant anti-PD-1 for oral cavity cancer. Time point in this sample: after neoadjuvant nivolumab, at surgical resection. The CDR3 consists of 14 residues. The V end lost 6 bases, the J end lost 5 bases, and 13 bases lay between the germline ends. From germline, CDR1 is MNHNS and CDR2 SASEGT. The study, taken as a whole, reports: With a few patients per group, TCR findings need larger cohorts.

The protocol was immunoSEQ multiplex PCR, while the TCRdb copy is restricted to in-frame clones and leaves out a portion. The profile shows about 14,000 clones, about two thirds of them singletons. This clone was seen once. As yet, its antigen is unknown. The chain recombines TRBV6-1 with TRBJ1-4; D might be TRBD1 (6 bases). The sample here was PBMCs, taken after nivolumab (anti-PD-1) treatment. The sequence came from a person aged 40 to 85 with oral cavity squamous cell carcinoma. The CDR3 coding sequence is TGTGCCAGCAGCTGGAAGGGGGAGAATGAAAAACTGTTTTTT. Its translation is CASSWKGENEKLFF.